This entry lists 22 T cell receptor beta chains sequenced from one sample in a study of T cell changes during pregnancy in multiple sclerosis. The table came from immunoSEQ multiplex PCR; TCRdb's copy has only in-frame clones and leaves some out. The repertoire holds roughly 7,900 clones, about 85% seen once, with roughly 10% in the top ten. Here the sequenced sample was CD8+ T cells from peripheral blood mononuclear cells, taken in the first trimester of pregnancy. The receptors were sampled from a female donor in good health, enrolled as a control in a pregnancy study.

The chain has TRBV14 and TRBJ1-6; 8 bases fit TRBD1. The length of the CDR3 is 16 residues. The germline gives CDR1 SGHDN, CDR2 FVKESK. V dropped 4 bases and J dropped 9; count of bases not matched to a gene: 11. The CDR3 DNA reads TGTGCCAGCAGCCTTAGTCGGACAGGGCGTAGTTCACCCCTCCACTTT. Translation: CASSLSRTGRSSPLHF. Combining the CDR3 with reference TRBV14 and TRBJ1-6 gives the whole variable domain EAGVTQFPSHSVIEKGQTVTLRCDPISGHDNLYWYRRVMGKEIKFLLHFVKESKQDESGMPNNRFLAERTGGTYSTLKVQPAELEDSGVYFCASSLSRTGRSSPLHFGNGTRLTVT.

V is TRBV11-3 and J is TRBJ2-2; D is possibly TRBD2 (6 bases). This CDR3 is 13 amino acids long. Germline V CDR1 and CDR2: SGHNT, YENEEA. V lost 5 bases and J 6 bases, leaving 10 bases between the germline ends. The CDR3 DNA reads TGTGCCAGCAGCCCACGGGAGTCCGGGGAGCTGTTTTTT. Translated, it gives CASSPRESGELFF.

J is TRBJ2-2 and V is TRBV29-1, with 8 bases fitting TRBD1. The CDR3 loop spans 16 amino acids. The V gene end was trimmed by 6 bases and the J gene end by 4 bases; junction bases not matched to a gene: 13. Germline V gene sequence: CDR1 SQVTM, CDR2 ANQGSEA. The CDR3 region is CSVEKRAGGSTGELFF. CDR3 nucleotides: TGCAGCGTCGAAAAGAGGGCAGGGGGCAGCACCGGGGAGCTGTTTTTT.

The V and J genes are TRBV10-2 and TRBJ1-1; D remains ambiguous. The CDR3 is made up of 11 amino acids. Germline CDR1 reads WSHSY; CDR2 reads SAAADI. V was cut by 7 bases and J by 2 bases, with 5 bases left in between. CDR3 in amino acids: CASTFNTEAFF. The CDR3 nucleotides read TGCGCCAGCACTTTTAACACTGAAGCTTTCTTT.

The sample holds one count of this clone. In DNA form, the CDR3 reads TGTGCCAGCAGCTCACCTGACTCTAACTATGGCTACACCTTC. Translated, it gives CASSSPDSNYGYTF. The chain has TRBV7-9 and TRBJ1-2; D unresolved. V was shortened by 4 bases and J by 0 bases, with 9 bases between the two germline ends. This CDR3 is built from 14 residues. Germline CDR1 and CDR2: SEHNR and FQNEAQ (reference sequence).

The table lists this clone with a count of one. This rearrangement joins TRBV5-6 to TRBJ2-5; perhaps TRBD2 as D (6 bases). V lost 4 bases to trimming and J lost 9 bases, with 13 bases between them. From germline, CDR1 is SGHDT and CDR2 YYEEEE. The CDR3 length is 12 residues. The CDR3 region is CASSLGSGAQYF. The CDR3 DNA is TGTGCCAGCAGCCTTGGCTCGGGGGCCCAGTACTTC.

The chain joins TRBV4-2 to TRBJ2-2; the match to TRBD2 covers 9 bases. CDR3 length equals 17 residues. Looked up from germline, CDR1 is LGHNA and CDR2 is YNFKEQ. The V and J ends lost 4 bases and 2 bases, in that order; junction bases with no gene match: 8. The CDR3 region is CASSPLLAGLNTGELFF. CDR3 nucleotides: TGTGCCAGCAGCCCCCTTCTAGCGGGACTAAACACCGGGGAGCTGTTTTTT.

The CDR3 here is CASSLSGDYLNSPLHF. The CDR3 DNA is TGTGCCAGCAGCTTGTCCGGGGACTATCTTAATTCACCCCTCCACTTT. The V and J genes are TRBV5-6 and TRBJ1-6, with D perhaps TRBD1 (5 bases). The germline V gene has CDR1 SGHDT and CDR2 YYEEEE. This CDR3 region has 16 residues. Trimming took 1 base from V and 6 from J, leaving 14 bases between them.

On this clone: The identical CDR3 is also encoded by other nucleotide sequences in the sample. The gene calls are TRBV2 and TRBJ1-2; tentatively, D is TRBD1 (5 bases). The CDR3 contains 12 residues. Germline V gives CDR1 SNHLY, CDR2 FYNNEI. The germline V and J ends were trimmed by 4 bases and 5 bases, with 8 bases remaining between them. CDR3 sequence (DNA): TGTGCCAGCAGTGCTTCAGGGTATGGCTACACCTTC. Translating it yields CASSASGYGYTF.

This sequence joins TRBV7-9 and TRBJ2-1; TRBD2 aligns across 9 bases. After removal of 5 bases from V and 6 bases from J, the junction contained 8 bases not matched to a gene. The CDR3 spans 15 residues. CDR1 is SEHNR, CDR2 FQNEAQ, per germline (reference sequence). The CDR3 coding sequence is TGTGCCAGCAGCGCGGCGGGGGGGCCCCTCAATGAGCAGTTCTTC. As protein: CASSAAGGPLNEQFF.

V is TRBV19 and J is TRBJ2-1; 7 bases align to TRBD1. J lost 2 bases, V lost 7 bases, and 5 bases had no gene match. This CDR3 is 14 amino acids long. CDR1 LNHDA and CDR2 SQIVND come from the germline V gene (reference sequence). In DNA form, the CDR3 reads TGTGCCAGTACAGTAGGACAGGCCTACAATGAGCAGTTCTTC. It specifies CASTVGQAYNEQFF.

The rearrangement joins TRBV6-1 to TRBJ2-1, with D possibly matching TRBD2 (6 bases). V lost 3 bases and J lost 5, with 8 bases in between. This CDR3 is 13 amino acids long. Germline CDR1 is MNHNS and CDR2 is SASEGT. The CDR3 bases are TGTGCCAGCAGTGAGGAGGGGCACAATGAGCAGTTCTTC. Its translation is CASSEEGHNEQFF.

DNA of the CDR3: TGTGCCAGCAGTGACTCACAGGGAGGGACAGATACGCAGTATTTT. Amino acids: CASSDSQGGTDTQYF. J is TRBJ2-3 and V is TRBV6-4, with D tentatively TRBD2 (7 bases). The CDR3 is made up of 15 amino acids. The germline V gene has CDR1 MRHNA and CDR2 SNTAGT. Trimming removed 0 bases from V and 3 bases from J, with 10 bases in between.

The chain has TRBV11-2 and TRBJ2-5; no reliable D call. Trimming removed 4 bases at V and 7 bases at J, with 13 bases between. The CDR3 loop spans 13 amino acids. Looked up from germline, CDR1 is SGHAT and CDR2 is FQNNGV. The CDR3 DNA is TGTGCCAGCAGCTCCCAATTCTCAGGGACCCAGTACTTC. Amino acids: CASSSQFSGTQYF.

This chain uses TRBV6-4 with TRBJ1-6, with D perhaps matching TRBD1 (6 bases). The CDR3 is 14 amino acids. CDR1 is MRHNA, CDR2 SNTAGT, per germline. Trimming removed 2 bases from V and 13 bases from J, with 15 bases in between. CDR3 in DNA: TGTGCCAGCAGTGACGGTAGCGAGGGGGAGCCCCTCCACTTT. Residues: CASSDGSEGEPLHF.

The chain employs TRBV5-1 and TRBJ1-1, with TRBD1 identical over 8 bases. The CDR3 runs 14 residues. V was clipped by 6 bases and J by 4 bases; unmatched bases: 8. Germline V gene data show CDR1 as SGHRS and CDR2 as YFSETQ. As DNA, the CDR3 is TGCGCCAGCAAGTCTAGGCAGGGGGCCACTGAAGCTTTCTTT. Translation gives CASKSRQGATEAFF.

The chain has TRBV29-1 and TRBJ2-7; maybe TRBD1 (6 bases). V lost 7 bases and J 3 bases, leaving 19 bases between the germline ends. CDR3 length: 14 residues. Germline V CDR1 and CDR2: SQVTM, ANQGSEA. The CDR3 spells CSGSTQGSGYEQYF. The CDR3, as DNA: TGCAGCGGATCGACACAGGGTTCGGGCTACGAGCAGTACTTC.

The CDR3 loop is CASSLGAGAWYEQYF. DNA for the CDR3: TGTGCCAGCAGCTTGGGGGCAGGGGCGTGGTACGAGCAGTACTTC. The chain joins TRBV11-2 to TRBJ2-7; tentative D call: TRBD1 (6 bases). The V and J ends lost 3 bases and 4 bases respectively, with 16 bases between them. The CDR3 has 15 residues. Germline assignment: CDR1 SGHAT and CDR2 FQNNGV.

J is TRBJ1-5 and V is TRBV6-5; D is unresolved. The germline V and J ends were trimmed by 5 bases and 6 bases, with 8 bases remaining between them. CDR3 length: 12 residues. From germline, CDR1 is MNHEY and CDR2 SVGAGI. The CDR3 region is CASSELGQPQHF. The CDR3 bases are TGTGCCAGCAGTGAACTCGGTCAGCCCCAGCATTTT.

This clone is medium-sized within its sample. The genes are TRBV25-1 and TRBJ1-2; the match to TRBD1 covers 7 bases. Per the germline V gene, CDR1 is MGHDK and CDR2 is SYGVNS. The V segment lost 4 bases and the J segment 2 bases; nucleotides outside the gene matches: 16. This CDR3 has 18 amino acids. The CDR3 DNA follows: TGTGCCAGCAGTGGACAATTCATACTGGGACAGACCAACTATGGCTACACCTTC. It specifies CASSGQFILGQTNYGYTF.

J is TRBJ1-1 and V is TRBV19, with D possibly being TRBD1 (5 bases). V was shortened by 4 bases and J by 4 bases, with 16 bases between the two germline ends. CDR1 is LNHDA and CDR2 is SQIVND in the germline V gene (reference sequence). The length of the CDR3 is 15 residues. CDR3 sequence reads: CASSTRQYKPTEAFF. In nucleotides, the CDR3 is TGTGCCAGTAGTACGAGACAGTATAAACCCACTGAAGCTTTCTTT.

This rearrangement joins TRBV7-9 to TRBJ2-1; D perhaps matches TRBD2 (6 bases). V was trimmed by 6 bases and J by 6 bases, leaving 9 bases between them. CDR1 and CDR2 from the germline V gene are SEHNR and FQNEAQ (reference sequence). The CDR3 extends over 12 amino acids. Here the CDR3 reads CASRRETNEQFF. The CDR3 nucleotides read TGTGCCAGCAGGCGGGAAACCAATGAGCAGTTCTTC.